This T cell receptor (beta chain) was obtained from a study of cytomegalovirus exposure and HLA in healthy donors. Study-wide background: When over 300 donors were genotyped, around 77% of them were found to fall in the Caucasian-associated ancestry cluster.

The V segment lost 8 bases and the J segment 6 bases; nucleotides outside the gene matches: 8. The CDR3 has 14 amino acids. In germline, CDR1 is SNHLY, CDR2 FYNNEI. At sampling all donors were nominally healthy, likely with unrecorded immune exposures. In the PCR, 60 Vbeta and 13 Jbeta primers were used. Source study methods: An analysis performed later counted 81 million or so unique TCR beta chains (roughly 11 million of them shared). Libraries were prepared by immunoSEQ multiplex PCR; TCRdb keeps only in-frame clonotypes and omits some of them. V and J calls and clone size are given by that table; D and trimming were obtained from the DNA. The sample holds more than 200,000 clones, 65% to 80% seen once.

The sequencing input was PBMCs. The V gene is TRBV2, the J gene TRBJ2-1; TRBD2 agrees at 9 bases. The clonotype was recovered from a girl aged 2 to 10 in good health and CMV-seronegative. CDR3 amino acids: CASGKRGVTNEQFF. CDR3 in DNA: TGTGCCAGCGGGAAGCGGGGGGTAACCAATGAGCAGTTCTTC. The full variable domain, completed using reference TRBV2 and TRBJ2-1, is EPEVTQTPSHQVTQMGQEVILRCVPISNHLYFYWYRQILGQKVEFLVSFYNNEISEKSEIFDDQFSVERPDGSNFTLKIRSTKLEDSAMYFCASGKRGVTNEQFFGPGTRLTVL.